This T cell receptor (beta chain) appears in the sequencing data of a study of read filtering for tumor transcriptome and immune sequencing. Study overall: Among patients, some 17 were male and more than 13 female, aged roughly 45 to 85 (mean approximately 71). Roughly 8 patients were R-ISS I, about 16 were R-ISS II, roughly 7 were R-ISS III. Whole-transcriptome libraries were prepared after DNase treatment. Study-wide results and caveats: IR-seq captured clonotypes deeper and more reliably than RNA-seq.

As to this clonotype: Its antigen is as yet unknown. This could be a read error, since a much larger clone is one nucleotide away.

From about 400 ng of RNA, a library with molecular barcoded alpha/delta and beta/gamma adaptors was made. TCRdb redid the calling of the reads with MiXCR, one entry per CDR3 protein. Of 100,000 to 150,000 distinct CDR3 sequences in the sample, under 15% are singletons; the top ten hold roughly 7.6%. The V gene's germline CDR1 is SGHTA and CDR2 FQGTGA. The CDR3 runs 21 residues. The TCR comes from a donor aged 40 or over with multiple myeloma. The chain uses TRBV7-3 and TRBJ2-6; 12 nucleotides line up with TRBD2. The material sequenced was a population of CD138-negative cells sorted from bone marrow. CDR3 in DNA: TGTGCCAGCAGCCCGGGCCCCGGACTAGCGGGGCTAGGCTCTGGGGCCGACGTCCTGACTTTC. Residues: CASSPGPGLAGLGSGADVLTF.